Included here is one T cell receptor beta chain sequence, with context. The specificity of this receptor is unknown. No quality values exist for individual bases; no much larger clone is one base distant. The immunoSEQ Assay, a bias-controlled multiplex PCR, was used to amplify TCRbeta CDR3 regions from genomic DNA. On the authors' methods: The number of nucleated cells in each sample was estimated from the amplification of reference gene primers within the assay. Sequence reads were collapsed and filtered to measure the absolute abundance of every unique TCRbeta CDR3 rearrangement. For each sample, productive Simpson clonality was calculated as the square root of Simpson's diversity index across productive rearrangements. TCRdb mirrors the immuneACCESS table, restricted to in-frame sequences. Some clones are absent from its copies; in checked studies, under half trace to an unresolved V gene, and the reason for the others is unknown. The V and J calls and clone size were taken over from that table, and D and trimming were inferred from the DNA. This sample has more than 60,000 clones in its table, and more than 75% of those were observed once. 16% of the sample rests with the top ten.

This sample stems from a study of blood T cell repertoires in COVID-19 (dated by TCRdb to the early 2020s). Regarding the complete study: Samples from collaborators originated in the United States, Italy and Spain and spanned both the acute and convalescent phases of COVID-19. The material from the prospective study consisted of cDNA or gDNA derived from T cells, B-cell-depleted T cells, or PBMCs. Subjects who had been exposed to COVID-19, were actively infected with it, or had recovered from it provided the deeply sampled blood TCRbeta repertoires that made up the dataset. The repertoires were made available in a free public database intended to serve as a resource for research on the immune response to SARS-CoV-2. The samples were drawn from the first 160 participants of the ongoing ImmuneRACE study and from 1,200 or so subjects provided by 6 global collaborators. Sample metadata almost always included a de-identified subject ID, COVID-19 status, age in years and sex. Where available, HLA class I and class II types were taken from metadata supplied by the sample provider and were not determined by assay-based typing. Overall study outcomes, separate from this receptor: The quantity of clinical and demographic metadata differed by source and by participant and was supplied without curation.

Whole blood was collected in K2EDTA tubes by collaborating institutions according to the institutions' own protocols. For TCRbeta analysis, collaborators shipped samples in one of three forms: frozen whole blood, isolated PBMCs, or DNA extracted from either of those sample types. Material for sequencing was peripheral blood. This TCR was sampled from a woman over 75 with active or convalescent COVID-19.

The CDR3 loop reads CASSQGGYSYEQYF. The DNA sequence is TGTGCCAGCAGCCAAGGGGGATACTCCTACGAGCAGTACTTC. The rearrangement combines TRBV5-4 with TRBJ2-7, and the D gene may be TRBD1, 6 bases matching. For CDR1 and CDR2, the germline V gene (reference sequence) lists SGHNT and YYREEE. Between the V and J ends, shortened by 4 bases and 0 bases respectively, the junction contains 11 bases. The CDR3 goes from the cysteine to the phenylalanine over 14 residues. CDR3 DNA is the only sequence kept; it has 42 bases, read in frame from the first base. The variable domain in full, with residues beyond the CDR3 obtained from the reference TRBV5-4 and TRBJ2-7 genes, is ETGVTQSPTHLIKTRGQQVTLRCSSQSGHNTVSWYQQALGQGPQFIFQYYREEENGRGNFPPRFSGLQFPNYSSELNVNALELDDSALYLCASSQGGYSYEQYFGPGTRLTVT.